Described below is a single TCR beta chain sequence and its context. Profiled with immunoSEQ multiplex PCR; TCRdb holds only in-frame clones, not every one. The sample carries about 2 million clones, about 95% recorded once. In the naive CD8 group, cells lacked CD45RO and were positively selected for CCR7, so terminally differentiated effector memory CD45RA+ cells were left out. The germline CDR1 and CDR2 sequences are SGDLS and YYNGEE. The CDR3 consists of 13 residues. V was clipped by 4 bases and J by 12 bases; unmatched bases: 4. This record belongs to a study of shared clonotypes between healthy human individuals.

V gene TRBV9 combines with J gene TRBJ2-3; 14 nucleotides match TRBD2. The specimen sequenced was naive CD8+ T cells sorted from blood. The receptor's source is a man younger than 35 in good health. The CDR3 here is CASSPGTSGGQYF. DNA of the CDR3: TGTGCCAGCAGCCCAGGGACTAGCGGGGGTCAGTATTTT.